This T cell receptor (beta chain) was documented in a study of blood T cell repertoires in COVID-19. Study overall: Samples representing acute and convalescent COVID-19 were sourced from the United States, Italy and Spain.

In the original analysis: Using reference gene primer amplification, nucleated cell counts were estimated. Profiled with immunoSEQ multiplex PCR; TCRdb holds only in-frame clones, not every one. V, J and clone size derive from that table, while D and trimming were established from the DNA sequence. The table has 200,000 or so clones, roughly four fifths seen once. This clonotype originated in a human donor with acute or convalescent COVID-19. The donor label of this sample is uncertain. Sequencing was done on a sample of peripheral blood.

CDR3 sequence: CASSLGGTGAVDTEAFF. The CDR3 region has the DNA TGCGCCAGCAGCTTGGGTGGGACAGGGGCGGTGGACACTGAAGCTTTCTTT. The chain couples TRBV5-1 to TRBJ1-1; 10 positions match TRBD1. The germline CDR1 and CDR2 sequences are SGHRS and YFSETQ. The CDR3 length is 17 residues. The ends lost 0 bases at V and 3 bases at J; junction bases unmatched: 8.